The rows below give T cell receptor beta chains drawn from one sample of a study of vaccination and CD4 T cells after COVID-19. No cognate antigen is known for these TCRs. MiXCR, applied by TCRdb to the PCR reads, yields one record per CDR3 protein. This sample has approximately 15,000 distinct CDR3 sequences, with 55% to 75% found just once. Input material: CD4+ T cells from blood, cultured in vitro. These receptors were taken from a human donor who had recovered from COVID-19. Each CDR3 is given with its conserved first and last residue. A D gene is named only where the DNA matches it firmly. Rows may omit the clone size; those that give it use once, few, many or a size class.

>-|TRBV20-1|-|TRBJ2-5
TGCAGTGCTAGAGATAACTACCGAGAGACCCAGTACTTC
CSARDNYRETQYF
>-|TRBV24-1|few|TRBJ1-5
TGTGCCACCTCGGGACGGATCCATCAGCCCCAGCATTTT
CATSGRIHQPQHF
>TRBD1|TRBV5-1|-|TRBJ1-2
TGCGCCAGCAGCTTGGCGGGACAGGACGGCTATGGCTACACCTTC
CASSLAGQDGYGYTF
>-|TRBV20-1|few|TRBJ1-1
TGCAGTGCTAGAAGGGGGGAGCATACTGAAGCTTTCTTT
CSARRGEHTEAFF
>TRBD1|TRBV6-1|-|TRBJ2-7
TGTGCCAGCAGTCAATGGCTAGACAGGGACGAGCAGTACTTC
CASSQWLDRDEQYF
>TRBD1|TRBV10-3|few|TRBJ1-2
TGTGCCATCAGGGGGACAGGGCCCTATGGCTACACCTTC
CAIRGTGPYGYTF
>-|TRBV10-3|-|TRBJ2-5
TGTGCCATCAGTGAGTCGACCCAGGGTGGAGAGACCCAGTACTTC
CAISESTQGGETQYF
>-|TRBV7-2|-|TRBJ1-1
TGTGCCAGCAGCTTCATGGGGAGGGGAGCTTTCTTT
CASSFMGRGAFF
>-|TRBV19|-|TRBJ1-5
TGTGCCAGTAGCAAACCGACCCAGAATCAGCCCCAGCATTTT
CASSKPTQNQPQHF
>TRBD1|TRBV20-1|-|TRBJ1-2
TGCAGTGCTAGACCCGACAGGGCCCCTAACTATGGCTACACCTTC
CSARPDRAPNYGYTF
>TRBD2|TRBV6-5|-|TRBJ2-1
TGTGCCAGCAGTTACGGACTAGCGGGGGATGAGCAGTTCTTC
CASSYGLAGDEQFF
>-|TRBV10-3|-|TRBJ1-2
TGTGCCATCAGTGAGTCTCGACAGTACTATGGCTACACCTTC
CAISESRQYYGYTF
>-|TRBV7-6|-|TRBJ1-2
TGTACCAGCAGCTTATCGGGGAACTATGGCTACACCTTC
CTSSLSGNYGYTF
>-|TRBV27|-|TRBJ1-5
TGTGCCAGCAGTTTAGGCAGGGGATGGGGCATAAATCAGCCCCAGCATTTT
CASSLGRGWGINQPQHF
>-|TRBV7-2|-|TRBJ2-5
TGTGCCAGCAGCTTAAATCGTGGGGAGACCCAGTACTTC
CASSLNRGETQYF
>TRBD1|TRBV5-1|-|TRBJ2-7
TGCGCCAGCAGCCCAAGGACAGGGGACTACGAGCAGTACTTC
CASSPRTGDYEQYF
>-|TRBV18|-|TRBJ2-3
TGTGCCAGCTCACCAGGAGGGAGTGGTACAGATACGCAGTATTTT
CASSPGGSGTDTQYF
>-|TRBV2|-|TRBJ2-2
TGTGCCAGCAGTTTGGGACTGGCGAACACCGGGGAGCTGTTTTTT
CASSLGLANTGELFF
>TRBD1|TRBV2|few|TRBJ2-1
TGTGCCAGCAGCGAGAACAGGGGGGCCTACAATGAGCAGTTCTTC
CASSENRGAYNEQFF
>-|TRBV6-1|-|TRBJ1-2
TGTGCCAGCAGCACCGGGAGGCAGGGCTATGGCTACACCTTC
CASSTGRQGYGYTF
>TRBD2|TRBV20-1|once|TRBJ2-2
TGCAGTGCTAAAGGACTAGCGGGAGAGGTGAACACCGGGGAGCTGTTTTTT
CSAKGLAGEVNTGELFF
>-|TRBV20-1|-|TRBJ2-4
TGCAGTGCTAGAGCCGCAGGGGCCGCCAAAAACATTCAGTACTTC
CSARAAGAAKNIQYF
>-|TRBV27|-|TRBJ1-2
TGTGCCAGCAGTTTATCGGGAGGGGTGAGCTATGGCTACACCTTC
CASSLSGGVSYGYTF
>-|TRBV18|once|TRBJ1-1
TGTGCCAGCTCACAGGACCCTGCGTTTGGCACTGAAGCTTTCTTT
CASSQDPAFGTEAFF
>TRBD1|TRBV2|once|TRBJ2-2
TGTGCCAGCAATGACAGGGGGGCCGGGGAGCTGTTTTTT
CASNDRGAGELFF
>TRBD2|TRBV28|-|TRBJ2-7
TGTGCCAGCAGGCCTCCTAGCGGGACGGTTTCCTACGAGCAGTACTTC
CASRPPSGTVSYEQYF
>TRBD1|TRBV12-3/TRBV12-4|-|TRBJ1-2
TGTGCCAGCAGTTCGGGGACAGGGAAGGTCCATGGCTACACCTTC
CASSSGTGKVHGYTF